The 4 T cell receptor beta chains reported below all come from one sample, sequenced in a study of T cells after yellow fever vaccination. From the 5' RACE reads, TCRdb called clonotypes with MiXCR, one entry per CDR3 protein. The profile shows a few hundred thousand distinct CDR3 sequences, under 5% of them singletons. The sequences come from PBMCs, collected 5 days after the yellow fever booster vaccination. Receptors originate from a man between 18 and 29 years old who received the YFV17D yellow fever vaccine.

In this sample, this clonotype turned up many times. The chain carries TRBV3-1 and TRBJ2-7; 9 nucleotides match TRBD2. J was trimmed by 5 bases and V by 4 bases; bases with no gene match: 9. This CDR3 has 15 residues. Germline values: CDR1 LGHDT, CDR2 YNNKEL (reference sequence). CDR3 in DNA: TGTGCCAGCAGCCTTTTGGCGGGGGGGGGCCACGAGCAGTACTTC. Its translation is CASSLLAGGGHEQYF.

This clonotype was detected ten times or more. The chain carries TRBV11-2 and TRBJ2-2; 11 bases are a match to TRBD1. The CDR3 length is 17 residues. Germline CDR1 and CDR2: SGHAT and FQNNGV. With V trimmed by 5 bases and J by 4 bases, 9 bases remained unmatched. The CDR3 here is CASSADRGLLITGELFF. CDR3 DNA: TGTGCCAGCAGCGCGGACAGGGGGCTACTCATCACCGGGGAGCTGTTTTTT.

The chain employs TRBV19 and TRBJ1-6; 8 bases align to TRBD1. The CDR3 is made up of 14 amino acids. The trim removed 5 bases at V and 7 bases at J, leaving 4 bases unmatched. Germline V gene data show CDR1 as LNHDA and CDR2 as SQIVND (reference sequence). The CDR3: CASSFRTGNSPLHF. The DNA of the CDR3 is TGTGCCAGTAGTTTTCGGACAGGGAATTCACCCCTCCACTTT. Full variable domain (outside the CDR3, taken from reference TRBV19 and TRBJ1-6): DGGITQSPKYLFRKEGQNVTLSCEQNLNHDAMYWYRQDPGQGLRLIYYSQIVNDFQKGDIAEGYSVSREKKESFPLTVTSAQKNPTAFYLCASSFRTGNSPLHFGNGTRLTVT.

At least ten counts were recorded for this clonotype. V gene TRBV5-6 combines with J gene TRBJ2-5, with 10 bases lining up with TRBD1. Trimming at V came to 3 bases and at J to 4 bases, leaving 0 bases not matched to a gene. CDR3 length: 13 amino acids. The germline CDR1 and CDR2 sequences are SGHDT and YYEEEE. CDR3 DNA sequence: TGTGCCAGCAGCTGGGACAGGGGAGAGACCCAGTACTTC. This encodes CASSWDRGETQYF.